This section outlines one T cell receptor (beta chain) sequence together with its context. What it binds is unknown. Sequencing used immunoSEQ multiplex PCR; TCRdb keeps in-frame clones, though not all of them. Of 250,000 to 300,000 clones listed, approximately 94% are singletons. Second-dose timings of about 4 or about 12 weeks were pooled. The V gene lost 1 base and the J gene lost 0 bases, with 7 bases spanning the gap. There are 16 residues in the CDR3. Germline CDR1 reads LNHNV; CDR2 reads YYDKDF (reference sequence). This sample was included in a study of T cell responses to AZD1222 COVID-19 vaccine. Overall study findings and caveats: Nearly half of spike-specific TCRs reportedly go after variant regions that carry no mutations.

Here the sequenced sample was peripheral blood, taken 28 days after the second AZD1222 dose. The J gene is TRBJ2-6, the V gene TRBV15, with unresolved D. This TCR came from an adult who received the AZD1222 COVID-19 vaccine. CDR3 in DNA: TGTGCCACCAGCAGAGTCCCGAGCTCTGGGGCCAACGTCCTGACTTTC. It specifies CATSRVPSSGANVLTF.